This T cell receptor beta chain was captured by sequencing in a study of beta chain features in type 1 diabetes. Overall study findings and caveats: Shortening of TCRB CDR3s, moderate but significant, appeared in all four CD4+ subsets of Type 1 diabetes patients.

Germline-derived CDR1 and CDR2 are SEHNR and FQNEAQ (reference sequence). CDR3 size: 13 residues. Trimming pared 6 bases from V and 2 bases from J, leaving 10 bases between. The authors sorted CD4+ naive, central memory, regulatory and stem cell-like memory cells via CD45RO/CCR7/CD25/CD127/CD95/CD27. Sort purity for all populations was recorded as exceeding 98%. A few counts support this clone. Its cognate antigen is unknown. As every portion of the isolated RNA was reverse transcribed, the sequencing read expressed TCRB transcripts. About 3.6 million reads on average were seen across naive, central memory and regulatory T cell samples. Sequencing used immunoSEQ multiplex PCR; TCRdb keeps in-frame clones, though not all of them. The table records a few hundred thousand clones, about 14% of them present only once.

The clonotype comes from a woman younger than 30 with type 1 diabetes. V is TRBV7-9 and J is TRBJ1-1, with D unclear. Sequenced sample: naive CD4+ T cells from blood. DNA for the CDR3: TGTGCCAGCAGTTTTATACTAAACACTGAAGCTTTCTTT. This gives the protein CASSFILNTEAFF.